This T cell receptor (beta chain) was identified in a study of T cell responses to AZD1222 COVID-19 vaccine. General study findings and limits: Repertoire sampling was restricted to post-peak T cell response timepoints.

On this clone itself: No antigen is known for it.

CDR3 length: 17 amino acids. Libraries were prepared by immunoSEQ multiplex PCR; TCRdb keeps only in-frame clonotypes and omits some of them. The sample lists about 110,000 clones; 90% were seen once. J is TRBJ1-1 and V is TRBV21-1. TRBV21-1 is described as a pseudogene. The sample in question was peripheral blood, obtained 28 days after the second AZD1222 dose. The origin of this receptor is an adult who received the AZD1222 COVID-19 vaccine. For the CDR3, the DNA is TGTGCCAGCAGCAAACATAGGGGAGGACAAGGGAACACTGAAGCTTTCTTT. This sequence encodes CASSKHRGGQGNTEAFF.